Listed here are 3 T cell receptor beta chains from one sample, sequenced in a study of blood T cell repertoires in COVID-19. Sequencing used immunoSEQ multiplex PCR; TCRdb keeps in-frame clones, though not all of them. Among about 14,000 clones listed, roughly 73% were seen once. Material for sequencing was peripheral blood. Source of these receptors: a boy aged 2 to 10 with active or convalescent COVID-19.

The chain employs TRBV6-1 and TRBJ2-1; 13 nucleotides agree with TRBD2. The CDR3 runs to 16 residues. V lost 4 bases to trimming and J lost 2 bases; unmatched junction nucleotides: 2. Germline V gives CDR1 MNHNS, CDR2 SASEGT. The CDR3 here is CASSAGTSGAYNEQFF. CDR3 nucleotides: TGTGCCAGCAGTGCAGGGACTAGCGGGGCCTACAATGAGCAGTTCTTC.

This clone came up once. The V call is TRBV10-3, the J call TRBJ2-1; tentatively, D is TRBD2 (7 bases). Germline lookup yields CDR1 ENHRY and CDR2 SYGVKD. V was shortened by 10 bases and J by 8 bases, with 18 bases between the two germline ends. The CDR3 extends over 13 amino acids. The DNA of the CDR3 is TGTGCCACCGGGGACTATGAGGGGGATGAGCAGTTCTTC. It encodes CATGDYEGDEQFF.

CDR3 protein: CASSPRWTDDGYTF. CDR3 sequence (DNA): TGTGCCAGCAGCCCTCGGTGGACTGACGATGGCTACACCTTC. The chain joins TRBV28 to TRBJ1-2; D ambiguous. There are 14 residues in the CDR3. The ends were cut back, 6 bases at V and 6 bases at J, with 17 bases in the middle. Germline V lookup: CDR1 MDHEN, CDR2 SYDVKM.